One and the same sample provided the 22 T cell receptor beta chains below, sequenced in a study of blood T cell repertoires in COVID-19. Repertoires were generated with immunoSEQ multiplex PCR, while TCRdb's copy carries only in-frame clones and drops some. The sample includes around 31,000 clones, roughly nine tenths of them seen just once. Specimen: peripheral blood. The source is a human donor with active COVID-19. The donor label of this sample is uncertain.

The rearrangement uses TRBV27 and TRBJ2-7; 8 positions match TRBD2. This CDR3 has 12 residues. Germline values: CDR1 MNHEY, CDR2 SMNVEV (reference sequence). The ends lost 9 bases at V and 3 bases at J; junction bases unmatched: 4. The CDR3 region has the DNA TGTGCCAGTTCTAGCGGGTTCTACGAGCAGTACTTC. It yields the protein CASSSGFYEQYF.

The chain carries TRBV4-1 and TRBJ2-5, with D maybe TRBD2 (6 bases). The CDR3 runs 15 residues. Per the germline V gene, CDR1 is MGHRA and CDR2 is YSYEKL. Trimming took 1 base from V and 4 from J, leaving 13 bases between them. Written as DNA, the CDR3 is TGCGCCAGCAGCCAAGCCGGGACTCTGGGAGAGACCCAGTACTTC. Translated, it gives CASSQAGTLGETQYF.

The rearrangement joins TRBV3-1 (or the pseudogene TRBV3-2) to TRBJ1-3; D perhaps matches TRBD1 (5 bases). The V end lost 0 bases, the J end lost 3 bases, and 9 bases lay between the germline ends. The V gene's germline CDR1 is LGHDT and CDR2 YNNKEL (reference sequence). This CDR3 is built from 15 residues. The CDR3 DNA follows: TGTGCCAGCAGCCAAGATCAGGGCAGTGGAAACACCATATATTTT. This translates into CASSQDQGSGNTIYF.

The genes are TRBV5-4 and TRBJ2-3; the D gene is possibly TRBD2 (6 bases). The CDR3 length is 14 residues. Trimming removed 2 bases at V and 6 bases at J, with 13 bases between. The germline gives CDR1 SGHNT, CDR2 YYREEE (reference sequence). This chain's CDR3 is CASSFPGSRDTQYF. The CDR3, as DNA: TGTGCCAGCAGCTTCCCCGGGAGTAGGGATACGCAGTATTTT.

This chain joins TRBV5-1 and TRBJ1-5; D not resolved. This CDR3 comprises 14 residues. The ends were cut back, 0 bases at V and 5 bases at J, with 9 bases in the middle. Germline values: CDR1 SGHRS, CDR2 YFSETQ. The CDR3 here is CASSLGGEYQPQHF. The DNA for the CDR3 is TGCGCCAGCAGCTTGGGCGGAGAATATCAGCCCCAGCATTTT.

The CDR3, as DNA: TGTGCCAGCAGCTTATTAGCGGGGATAGCCTACAATGAGCAGTTCTTC. This encodes CASSLLAGIAYNEQFF. This chain uses TRBV5-8 with TRBJ2-1; TRBD2 matches 8 bases. After removal of 2 bases from V and 2 bases from J, the junction contained 6 bases not matched to a gene. The CDR3 is 16 residues long. CDR1 SGHTS and CDR2 YDEGEE come from the germline V gene.

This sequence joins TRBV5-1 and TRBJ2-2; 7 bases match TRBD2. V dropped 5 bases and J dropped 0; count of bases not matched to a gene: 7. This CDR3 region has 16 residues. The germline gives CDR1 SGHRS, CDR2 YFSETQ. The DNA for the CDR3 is TGCGCCAGCAGGAGGGTCGGGGGGACGAACACCGGGGAGCTGTTTTTT. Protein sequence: CASRRVGGTNTGELFF.

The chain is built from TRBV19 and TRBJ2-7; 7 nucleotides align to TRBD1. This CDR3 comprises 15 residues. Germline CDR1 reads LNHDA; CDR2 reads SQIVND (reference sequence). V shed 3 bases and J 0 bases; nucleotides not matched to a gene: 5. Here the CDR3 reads CASSIRDRDSYEQYF. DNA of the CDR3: TGTGCCAGTAGTATCCGGGACAGAGACTCCTACGAGCAGTACTTC.

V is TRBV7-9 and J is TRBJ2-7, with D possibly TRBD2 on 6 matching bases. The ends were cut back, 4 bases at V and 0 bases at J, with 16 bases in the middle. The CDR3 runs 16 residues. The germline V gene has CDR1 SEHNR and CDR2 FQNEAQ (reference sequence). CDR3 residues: CASSSPGGTGSYEQYF. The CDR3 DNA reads TGTGCCAGCAGCTCCCCCGGAGGGACCGGCTCCTACGAGCAGTACTTC.

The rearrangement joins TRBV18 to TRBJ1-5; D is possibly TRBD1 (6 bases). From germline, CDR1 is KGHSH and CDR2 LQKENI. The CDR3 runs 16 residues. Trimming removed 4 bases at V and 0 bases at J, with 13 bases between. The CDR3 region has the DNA TGTGCCAGCTCACTACAGAGGGGGTCTAGCAATCAGCCCCAGCATTTT. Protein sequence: CASSLQRGSSNQPQHF.

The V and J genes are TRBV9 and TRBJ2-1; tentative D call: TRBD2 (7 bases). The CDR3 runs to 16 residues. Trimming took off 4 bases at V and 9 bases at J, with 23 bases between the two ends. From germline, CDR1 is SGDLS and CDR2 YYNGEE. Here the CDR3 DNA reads TGTGCCAGCAGCCCTAGGGGGGGAACAGGAGAGGGTGAGCAGTTCTTC. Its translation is CASSPRGGTGEGEQFF.

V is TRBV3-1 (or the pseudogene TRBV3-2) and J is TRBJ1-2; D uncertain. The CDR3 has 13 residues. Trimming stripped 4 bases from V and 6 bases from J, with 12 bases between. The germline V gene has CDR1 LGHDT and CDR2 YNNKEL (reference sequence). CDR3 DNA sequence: TGTGCCAGCAGCCTCCGGTTCGGTCATGGCTACACCTTC. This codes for CASSLRFGHGYTF.

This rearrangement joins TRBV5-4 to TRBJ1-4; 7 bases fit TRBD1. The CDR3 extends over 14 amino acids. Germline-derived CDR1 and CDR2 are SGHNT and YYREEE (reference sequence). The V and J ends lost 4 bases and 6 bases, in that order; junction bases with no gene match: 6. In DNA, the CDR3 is TGTGCCAGCAGCCTAGACAGGGTCGATGAAAAACTGTTTTTT. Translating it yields CASSLDRVDEKLFF.

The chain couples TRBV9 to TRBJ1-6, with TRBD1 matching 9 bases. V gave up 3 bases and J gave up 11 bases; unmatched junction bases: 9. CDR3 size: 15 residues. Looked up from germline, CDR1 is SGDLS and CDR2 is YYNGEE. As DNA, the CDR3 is TGTGCCAGCAGCGAAATAGGACAGGGGACCGCACCCCTCCACTTT. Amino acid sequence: CASSEIGQGTAPLHF.

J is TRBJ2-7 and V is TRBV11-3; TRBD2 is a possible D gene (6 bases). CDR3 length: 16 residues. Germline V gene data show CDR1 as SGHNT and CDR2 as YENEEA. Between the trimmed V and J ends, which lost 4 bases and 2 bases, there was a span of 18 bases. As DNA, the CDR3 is TGTGCCAGCAGCTCCCCGACTAGTAATTTCGCCTACGAGCAGTACTTC. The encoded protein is CASSSPTSNFAYEQYF.

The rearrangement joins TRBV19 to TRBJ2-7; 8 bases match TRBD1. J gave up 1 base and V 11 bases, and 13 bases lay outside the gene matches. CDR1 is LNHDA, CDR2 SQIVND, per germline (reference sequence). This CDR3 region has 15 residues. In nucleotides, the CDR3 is TGTGCCTCGCTCCTCGCCCGGGACAGGTCCTACGAGCAGTACTTC. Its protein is CASLLARDRSYEQYF.

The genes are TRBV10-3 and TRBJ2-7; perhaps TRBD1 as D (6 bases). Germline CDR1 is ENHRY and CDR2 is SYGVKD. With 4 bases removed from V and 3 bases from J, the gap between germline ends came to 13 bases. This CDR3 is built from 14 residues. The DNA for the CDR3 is TGTGCCATCAGTGGGAGACAGGATGACTACGAGCAGTACTTC. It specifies CAISGRQDDYEQYF.

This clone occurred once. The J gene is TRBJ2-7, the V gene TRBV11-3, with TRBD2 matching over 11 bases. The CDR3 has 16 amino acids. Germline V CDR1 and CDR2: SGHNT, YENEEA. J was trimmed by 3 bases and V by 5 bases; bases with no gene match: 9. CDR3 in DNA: TGTGCCAGCAGCGCGGGGACTAGCGGCAACTTCTACGAGCAGTACTTC. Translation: CASSAGTSGNFYEQYF. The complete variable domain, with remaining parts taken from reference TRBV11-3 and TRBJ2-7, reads EAGVVQSPRYKIIEKKQPVAFWCNPISGHNTLYWYLQNLGQGPELLIRYENEEAVDDSQLPKDRFSAERLKGVDSTLKIQPAELGDSAVYLCASSAGTSGNFYEQYFGPGTRLTVT.

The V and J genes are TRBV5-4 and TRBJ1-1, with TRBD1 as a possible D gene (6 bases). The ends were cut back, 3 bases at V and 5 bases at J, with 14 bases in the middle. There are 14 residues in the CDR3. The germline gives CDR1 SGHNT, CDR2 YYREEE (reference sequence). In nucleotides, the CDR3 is TGTGCCAGCAGCTCATCGGGAGGGGGAACTGAAGCTTTCTTT. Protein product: CASSSSGGGTEAFF.

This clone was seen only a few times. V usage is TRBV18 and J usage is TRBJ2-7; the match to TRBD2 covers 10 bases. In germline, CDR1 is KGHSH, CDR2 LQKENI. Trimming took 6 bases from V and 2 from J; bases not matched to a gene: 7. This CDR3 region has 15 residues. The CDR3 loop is CASSLTSGEPYEQYF. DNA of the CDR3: TGTGCCAGCTCTCTTACTAGCGGGGAACCCTACGAGCAGTACTTC.

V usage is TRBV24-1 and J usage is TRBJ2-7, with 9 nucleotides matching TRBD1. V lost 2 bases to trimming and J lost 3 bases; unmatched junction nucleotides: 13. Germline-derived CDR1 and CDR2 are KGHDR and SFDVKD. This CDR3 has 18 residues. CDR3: CATSDWGQGFPRLYEQYF. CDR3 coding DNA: TGTGCCACCAGTGATTGGGGACAGGGTTTCCCGCGGCTCTACGAGCAGTACTTC.

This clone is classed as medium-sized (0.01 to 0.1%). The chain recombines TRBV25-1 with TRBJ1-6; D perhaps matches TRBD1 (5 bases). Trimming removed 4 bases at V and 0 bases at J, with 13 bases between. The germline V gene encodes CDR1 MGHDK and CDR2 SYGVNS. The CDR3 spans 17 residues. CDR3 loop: CASSVGLPSSYNSPLHF. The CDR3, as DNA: TGTGCCAGCAGTGTGGGGCTCCCTAGCTCCTATAATTCACCCCTCCACTTT.